This T cell receptor (beta chain) was sequenced for a study of blood T cell repertoires in COVID-19. Study information: The samples span acute and convalescent COVID-19 from the United States, Italy and Spain. T cells, B-cell-depleted T cells, or PBMCs supplied cDNA or gDNA.

Per the original data handling: Reference gene primers were amplified, and this amplification served to estimate nucleated cell counts. The repertoire was sequenced with immunoSEQ multiplex PCR; TCRdb's copy has only in-frame clones and lacks some. V, J and clone size are those of that table, while D and trimming were read from the DNA. Of more than 150,000 clones listed, about 85% are singletons. Germline assignment: CDR1 LGHNA and CDR2 YSLEER. The CDR3 is 13 amino acids. V was clipped by 3 bases and J by 7 bases, with 9 bases between them. Material for sequencing was peripheral blood. The receptor was isolated from a man aged 70 or older who had recovered from COVID-19. The chain uses TRBV4-3 and TRBJ2-2; tentative D call: TRBD2 (5 bases). The CDR3 nucleotides are TGCGCCAGCAGCCATGAGGAGGACGGGGAGCTGTTTTTT. Amino acid sequence: CASSHEEDGELFF.